These 5 T cell receptor beta chains originate from one sample sequenced in a study of cytomegalovirus exposure and HLA in healthy donors. The PCR ran on 60 Vbeta and 13 Jbeta primers. Produced via immunoSEQ multiplex PCR; TCRdb's table is partial and in-frame only. The specimen's table records 150,000 or so clones. Sequenced input: PBMCs. The source is a man aged 30-40 years in good health and CMV-seronegative.

The chain uses TRBV5-6 and TRBJ2-5; no firm D call. The J call is doubtful: the DNA matches TRBJ2-7 better. CDR1 SGHDT and CDR2 YYEEEE come from the germline V gene. CDR3 length: 11 amino acids. CDR3: CASSLDYEQYF. CDR3 sequence (DNA): TGTGCCAGCAGCTTGGACTACGAGCAGTACTTC.

The chain uses TRBV18 and TRBJ2-1, with 8 bases aligning to TRBD2. From germline, CDR1 is KGHSH and CDR2 LQKENI. V lost 6 bases, J lost 7 bases, and 8 bases stayed unmatched. The CDR3 extends over 14 amino acids. CDR3 coding DNA: TGTGCCAGCTCCCCCCAGCGGGAGTTAAATGAGCAGTTCTTC. Its protein is CASSPQRELNEQFF.

The chain uses TRBV12-5 and TRBJ2-4, with 8 nucleotides matching TRBD1. V gave up 4 bases and J gave up 7 bases; unmatched junction bases: 9. CDR3 size: 15 residues. CDR1 LGHNT and CDR2 FRNRAP come from the germline V gene. CDR3 in amino acids: CASGSTLRGRNIQYF. The CDR3 coding sequence is TGTGCTAGTGGTTCCACCCTCAGGGGGCGGAACATTCAGTACTTC.

This rearrangement joins TRBV5-4 to TRBJ2-1, with 10 bases lining up with TRBD2. V trimming: 4 bases; J trimming: 0 bases; junction bases outside the gene matches: 4. The germline V gene has CDR1 SGHNT and CDR2 YYREEE (reference sequence). This CDR3 region has 16 residues. In DNA form, the CDR3 reads TGTGCCAGCAGCGATGGACTAGCGGACTCCTACAATGAGCAGTTCTTC. It is translated as CASSDGLADSYNEQFF.

The genes are TRBV7-9 and TRBJ2-2; possible D gene TRBD2, 6 bases. Germline values: CDR1 SEHNR, CDR2 FQNEAQ (reference sequence). This CDR3 has 14 residues. Trimming pared 6 bases from V and 5 bases from J, leaving 13 bases between. CDR3 sequence (DNA): TGTGCCAGCAGTCACGGGGGTGGGACCGGGGAGCTGTTTTTT. Its translation is CASSHGGGTGELFF.